The entry that follows covers one T cell receptor (beta chain) sequence. Its antigen is not identified. Naive CD8 populations comprised CD45RO-negative cells positively selected for CCR7, excluding terminally differentiated effector memory CD45RA+ cells. All participating donors were Caucasian adults from Nashville, Tennessee. This CDR3 region has 14 residues. Germline V CDR1 and CDR2: SGHAT, FQNNGV. The V end lost 6 bases, the J end lost 4 bases, and 14 bases lay between the germline ends. These data originate in a study of shared clonotypes between healthy human individuals. Findings and caveats of the study: Non-shared clonotypes showed lower generation probabilities than clonotypes common to all four donors.

The data were produced by immunoSEQ multiplex PCR, yet TCRdb's version contains in-frame clones alone and is incomplete. The sample has about 820,000 clones; 90% to 95% are singletons. The TCR originated in a man aged 25-45 years in good health. The gene calls are TRBV11-2 and TRBJ2-3, with TRBD2 as a possible D gene (6 bases). Sequencing used naive CD8+ T cells sorted from blood. This CDR3 is CASRVDGSPDTQYF. The CDR3 nucleotides read TGTGCCAGCAGGGTCGACGGGAGCCCAGATACGCAGTATTTT.